A selection of T cell receptor beta chains follows, all from one sample in a study of blood T cell repertoires in COVID-19. Only in-frame clones appear in the TCRdb table, and some are missing; sequencing was by immunoSEQ multiplex PCR. The profile covers roughly 100,000 clones, with around 80% appearing a single time and around 7% taken by the ten largest. Source material: peripheral blood. These receptors were taken from a man aged 65 to 79 with acute or convalescent COVID-19. The CDR3 runs from the conserved cysteine through the conserved F or W. The order of the fields is J gene, D gene, V gene, clone size, CDR3 protein, CDR3 DNA. A D gene is named only where the DNA matches it firmly. Only some rows state a clone size, as once, few, many or a class for expanded clones.

j_call: TRBJ1-1
d_call: -
v_call: TRBV11-3
clone_size: once
cdr3_aa: CASSLGGKDTEAFF
cdr3_nt: TGTGCCAGCAGCTTAGGCGGAAAAGACACTGAAGCTTTCTTT

j_call: TRBJ1-1
d_call: -
v_call: TRBV9
clone_size: -
cdr3_aa: CASSEFEVFMNTEAFF
cdr3_nt: TGTGCCAGCAGCGAGTTTGAGGTCTTCATGAACACTGAAGCTTTCTTT

j_call: TRBJ1-2
d_call: -
v_call: TRBV20-1
clone_size: -
cdr3_aa: CSASEANYGYTF
cdr3_nt: TGCAGTGCTAGTGAAGCGAACTATGGCTACACCTTC

j_call: TRBJ1-1
d_call: -
v_call: TRBV5-1
clone_size: -
cdr3_aa: CASSLDPKTEAFF
cdr3_nt: TGCGCCAGCAGCTTGGACCCTAAGACTGAAGCTTTCTTT

j_call: TRBJ1-1
d_call: TRBD1
v_call: TRBV29-1
clone_size: -
cdr3_aa: CSVGQGATEAFF
cdr3_nt: TGCAGCGTTGGACAGGGGGCAACTGAAGCTTTCTTT

j_call: TRBJ2-5
d_call: -
v_call: TRBV5-6
clone_size: -
cdr3_aa: CASSRAVTEGKTQYF
cdr3_nt: TGTGCCAGCAGCCGTGCTGTCACGGAGGGGAAGACCCAGTACTTC

j_call: TRBJ1-4
d_call: -
v_call: TRBV6-1
clone_size: once
cdr3_aa: CASSDPRAPREKLFF
cdr3_nt: TGTGCCAGCAGTGATCCCAGGGCCCCGCGGGAAAAACTGTTTTTT

j_call: TRBJ1-6
d_call: TRBD1
v_call: TRBV19
clone_size: -
cdr3_aa: CASSPRDRVNSPLHF
cdr3_nt: TGTGCCAGTAGTCCCCGGGACAGGGTCAATTCACCCCTCCACTTT

j_call: TRBJ1-5
d_call: -
v_call: TRBV6-5
clone_size: -
cdr3_aa: CASTFSNQPQHF
cdr3_nt: TGTGCCAGCACGTTTAGCAATCAGCCCCAGCATTTT

j_call: TRBJ1-2
d_call: -
v_call: TRBV27
clone_size: -
cdr3_aa: CASSKGDYGYTF
cdr3_nt: TGTGCCAGCAGTAAGGGGGACTATGGCTACACCTTC

j_call: TRBJ1-4
d_call: TRBD1
v_call: TRBV5-1
clone_size: -
cdr3_aa: CASSFSGGQQNEKLFF
cdr3_nt: TGCGCCAGCAGCTTCTCAGGGGGGCAGCAGAATGAAAAACTGTTTTTT

j_call: TRBJ1-1
d_call: -
v_call: TRBV18
clone_size: few
cdr3_aa: CASSPRTAANTEAFF
cdr3_nt: TGTGCCAGCTCACCGCGGACAGCCGCGAACACTGAAGCTTTCTTT

j_call: TRBJ2-2
d_call: TRBD1
v_call: TRBV24-1
clone_size: -
cdr3_aa: CATSEPRTGGNTGELFF
cdr3_nt: TGTGCCACCAGTGAACCTAGGACAGGGGGAAACACCGGGGAGCTGTTTTTT

j_call: TRBJ1-1
d_call: TRBD1
v_call: TRBV28
clone_size: -
cdr3_aa: CASSHSHASQGLELNTEAFF
cdr3_nt: TGTGCCAGCAGCCACTCGCACGCGTCACAGGGGTTGGAGTTGAACACTGAAGCTTTCTTT

j_call: TRBJ1-4
d_call: -
v_call: TRBV24-1
clone_size: -
cdr3_aa: CATSDLGTKLFF
cdr3_nt: TGTGCCACCAGTGATTTGGGGACTAAACTGTTTTTT

j_call: TRBJ2-2
d_call: TRBD2
v_call: TRBV9
clone_size: few
cdr3_aa: CASSSSGTRNTGELFF
cdr3_nt: TGTGCCAGCAGCAGTTCCGGGACTAGGAACACCGGGGAGCTGTTTTTT

j_call: TRBJ2-2
d_call: TRBD1
v_call: TRBV5-1
clone_size: -
cdr3_aa: CASSLGTGVTGELFF
cdr3_nt: TGCGCCAGCAGCCTCGGGACAGGGGTCACCGGGGAGCTGTTTTTT

j_call: TRBJ2-1
d_call: -
v_call: TRBV14
clone_size: few
cdr3_aa: CASSHLGGAGNEQFF
cdr3_nt: TGTGCCAGCAGCCATTTAGGGGGCGCGGGAAATGAGCAGTTCTTC

j_call: TRBJ2-2
d_call: -
v_call: TRBV5-6
clone_size: -
cdr3_aa: CASSQDTGIGYTGELFF
cdr3_nt: TGTGCCAGCAGCCAAGATACAGGGATCGGCTACACCGGGGAGCTGTTTTTT

j_call: TRBJ1-2
d_call: -
v_call: TRBV20-1
clone_size: -
cdr3_aa: CSASRGDGYTF
cdr3_nt: TGCAGTGCTTCGCGAGGAGATGGCTACACCTTC

j_call: TRBJ2-1
d_call: -
v_call: TRBV5-1
clone_size: -
cdr3_aa: CASSLTVYSSYNEQFF
cdr3_nt: TGCGCCAGCAGCTTGACAGTTTACAGCTCCTACAATGAGCAGTTCTTC

j_call: TRBJ2-1
d_call: -
v_call: TRBV5-1
clone_size: -
cdr3_aa: CASSSTFGFGDNEQFF
cdr3_nt: TGCGCCAGCAGCTCCACTTTCGGCTTTGGAGACAATGAGCAGTTCTTC

j_call: TRBJ1-2
d_call: -
v_call: TRBV6-5
clone_size: -
cdr3_aa: CASSPTNVVYGYTF
cdr3_nt: TGTGCCAGCAGCCCGACAAATGTAGTCTATGGCTACACCTTC

j_call: TRBJ2-2
d_call: TRBD1
v_call: TRBV11-3
clone_size: -
cdr3_aa: CASSWQTGGLSGELFF
cdr3_nt: TGTGCCAGCAGCTGGCAGACAGGGGGCTTGAGCGGGGAGCTGTTTTTT

j_call: TRBJ2-1
d_call: TRBD2
v_call: TRBV5-1
clone_size: -
cdr3_aa: CASSPLPTSDEQFF
cdr3_nt: TGCGCCAGCAGCCCCCTTCCCACTAGCGATGAGCAGTTCTTC

j_call: TRBJ2-5
d_call: TRBD1
v_call: TRBV5-4
clone_size: once
cdr3_aa: CASSLEGASWETQYF
cdr3_nt: TGTGCCAGCAGCTTGGAGGGGGCTTCCTGGGAGACCCAGTACTTC

j_call: TRBJ1-4
d_call: -
v_call: TRBV9
clone_size: -
cdr3_aa: CASSVGGHNEKLFF
cdr3_nt: TGTGCCAGCAGCGTAGGAGGGCATAATGAAAAACTGTTTTTT

j_call: TRBJ1-6
d_call: -
v_call: TRBV6-6
clone_size: -
cdr3_aa: CATRGSQGNNSPLHF
cdr3_nt: TGTGCCACCAGGGGTTCACAGGGAAATAATTCACCCCTCCACTTT

j_call: TRBJ2-5
d_call: -
v_call: TRBV5-6
clone_size: -
cdr3_aa: CASSLAGARETQYF
cdr3_nt: TGTGCCAGCAGCTTGGCAGGGGCCCGCGAGACCCAGTACTTC

j_call: TRBJ2-5
d_call: -
v_call: TRBV19
clone_size: once
cdr3_aa: CASSIELWGGQETQYF
cdr3_nt: TGTGCCAGTAGTATAGAGTTGTGGGGAGGACAAGAGACCCAGTACTTC

j_call: TRBJ1-1
d_call: -
v_call: TRBV5-1
clone_size: -
cdr3_aa: CASSSDGSTEAFF
cdr3_nt: TGCGCCAGCAGCTCCGACGGGAGTACTGAAGCTTTCTTT

j_call: TRBJ2-3
d_call: TRBD2
v_call: TRBV7-9
clone_size: once
cdr3_aa: CASSLEAGGTDTQYF
cdr3_nt: TGTGCCAGCAGCTTAGAAGCGGGGGGCACAGATACGCAGTATTTT

j_call: TRBJ2-5
d_call: TRBD2
v_call: TRBV24-1
clone_size: once
cdr3_aa: CATSDSQWTSGRAGETQYF
cdr3_nt: TGTGCCACCAGTGATTCCCAATGGACTAGCGGGAGGGCCGGCGAGACCCAGTACTTC